The 27 T cell receptor beta chains in this list originate from one sample, sequenced in a study of T cell responses to AZD1222 COVID-19 vaccine. The protocol was immunoSEQ multiplex PCR, while the TCRdb copy is restricted to in-frame clones and leaves out a portion. The data hold approximately 110,000 clones, with more than 75% observed a single time. This specimen consisted of peripheral blood, obtained on day 0 of AZD1222 vaccination. The source of these receptors is an adult in good health.

This clone was picked up one time. The rearrangement links TRBV12-3 or TRBV12-4 to TRBJ2-1; no clear D gene. The CDR3 totals 11 residues. V was clipped by 6 bases and J by 8 bases, with 8 bases between them. CDR3 protein: CASSLKYEQFF. In nucleotides, the CDR3 is TGTGCCAGCAGCCTGAAATATGAGCAGTTCTTC.

The chain couples TRBV6-2 or TRBV6-3 to TRBJ2-1; 14 positions match TRBD2. Trimming cost V 4 bases and J 2 bases; bases outside gene matches: 4. The CDR3 spans 17 residues. Germline CDR1 is MNHEY and CDR2 is SVGEGT. The CDR3 DNA is TGTGCCAGCAGTTCGGGACTAGCGGGGGCCACCTACAATGAGCAGTTCTTC. Protein sequence: CASSSGLAGATYNEQFF.

The sample holds a few counts of this clone. The rearrangement uses TRBV7-2 and TRBJ2-7, with D hard to call. Germline CDR1 SGHTA, CDR2 FQGNSA. V was cut by 1 base and J by 6 bases, with 10 bases left in between. The CDR3 runs to 13 residues. CDR3 in amino acids: CASSLGAIGEQYF. DNA for the CDR3: TGTGCCAGCAGCTTAGGGGCGATTGGCGAGCAGTACTTC.

The chain uses TRBV5-1 and TRBJ2-7; 11 bases fit TRBD2. The CDR3 is 14 amino acids. Germline CDR1 SGHRS, CDR2 YFSETQ. After removal of 2 bases from V and 7 bases from J, the junction contained 5 bases not matched to a gene. The CDR3 sequence: CASSFDSGGVEQYF. Here the CDR3 DNA reads TGCGCCAGCAGCTTTGATAGCGGGGGGGTGGAGCAGTACTTC.

The chain links TRBV9 to TRBJ1-6; the D gene is possibly TRBD1 (5 bases). Germline V lookup: CDR1 SGDLS, CDR2 YYNGEE. CDR3 length: 15 amino acids. The V and J ends lost 3 bases and 7 bases respectively, with 14 bases between them. The CDR3 coding sequence is TGTGCCAGCAGCGAGGGGAGTATCGGGAATTCACCCCTCCACTTT. Encoded protein: CASSEGSIGNSPLHF. The variable domain in full, completed from reference TRBV9 and TRBJ1-6, reads DSGVTQTPKHLITATGQRVTLRCSPRSGDLSVYWYQQSLDQGLQFLIQYYNGEERAKGNILERFSAQQFPDLHSELNLSSLELGDSALYFCASSEGSIGNSPLHFGNGTRLTVT.

The chain recombines TRBV18 with TRBJ2-7, with TRBD1 identical over 7 bases. The CDR3 is 14 residues long. Germline CDR1 and CDR2: KGHSH and LQKENI. The trim removed 2 bases at V and 1 base at J, leaving 2 bases unmatched. This chain's CDR3 is CASSPGQESYEQYF. CDR3 in DNA: TGTGCCAGCTCACCAGGACAGGAGTCCTACGAGCAGTACTTC.

This chain joins TRBV10-2 and TRBJ2-1; 8 nucleotides align to TRBD2. Germline-derived CDR1 and CDR2 are WSHSY and SAAADI. The junction had 17 bases not matched to a gene; V was cut back by 6 bases and J by 7 bases. This CDR3 is 17 amino acids long. CDR3 bases: TGCGCCAGCAGCGTCCCCACCGGCGGGGGGCCGGGTAATGAGCAGTTCTTC. Translating it yields CASSVPTGGGPGNEQFF.

This rearrangement joins TRBV13 to TRBJ2-5; TRBD2 matches at 8 bases. The CDR3 totals 15 residues. The ends lost 7 bases at V and 1 base at J; junction bases unmatched: 8. Looked up from germline, CDR1 is PRHDT and CDR2 is FYEKMQ (reference sequence). In DNA, the CDR3 is TGTGCCAGCACCCAGCGGGGGAGCCTCCAAGAGACCCAGTACTTC. It translates to CASTQRGSLQETQYF.

The J gene is TRBJ2-4, the V gene TRBV12-5; D is unclear. Germline assignment: CDR1 LGHNT and CDR2 FRNRAP. The V and J ends lost 5 bases and 3 bases respectively, with 17 bases between them. This CDR3 is built from 16 residues. In DNA, the CDR3 is TGTGCTAGTGGTCCCGGCTGGGGTTTAGGCAAAAACATTCAGTACTTC. Its protein is CASGPGWGLGKNIQYF.

CDR3 DNA: TGTGCCAGCAGTTACCGGGTAGGACAGACTGAAGCTTTCTTT. Its translation: CASSYRVGQTEAFF. V is TRBV6-5 and J is TRBJ1-1; a possible D gene is TRBD1 (6 bases). The CDR3 sequence is 14 residues long. Germline V lookup: CDR1 MNHEY, CDR2 SVGAGI. The V gene lost 2 bases and the J gene lost 5 bases, with 12 bases spanning the gap.

V and J are TRBV7-9 and TRBJ2-2, with 13 bases matching TRBD2. The V gene's germline CDR1 is SEHNR and CDR2 FQNEAQ (reference sequence). The V gene end was trimmed by 5 bases and the J gene end by 0 bases; junction bases not matched to a gene: 9. The CDR3 runs 19 residues. CDR3 DNA: TGTGCCAGCAGCCTCGGGACTAGCGGGGTATACTCGAACACCGGGGAGCTGTTTTTT. Translating it yields CASSLGTSGVYSNTGELFF.

This clone was recorded only once. V gene TRBV25-1 combines with J gene TRBJ1-3; 8 bases match TRBD1. The V segment lost 3 bases and the J segment 4 bases; nucleotides outside the gene matches: 8. Germline CDR1 reads MGHDK; CDR2 reads SYGVNS. This CDR3 has 16 residues. The CDR3 DNA reads as TGTGCCAGCAGTGAGGACAGGGCGAGGTCCGGAAACACCATATATTTT. Translation: CASSEDRARSGNTIYF.

This chain joins TRBV5-6 and TRBJ1-4; TRBD1 aligns across 8 bases. The CDR3 runs 15 residues. Germline CDR1 is SGHDT and CDR2 is YYEEEE. V gave up 4 bases and J gave up 5 bases; unmatched junction bases: 7. CDR3 residues: CASSPGGTGNEKLFF. The CDR3 DNA follows: TGTGCCAGCAGCCCTGGCGGGACAGGAAATGAAAAACTGTTTTTT. The complete variable domain, with remaining parts taken from reference TRBV5-6 and TRBJ1-4, reads DAGVTQSPTHLIKTRGQQVTLRCSPKSGHDTVSWYQQALGQGPQFIFQYYEEEERQRGNFPDRFSGHQFPNYSSELNVNALLLGDSALYLCASSPGGTGNEKLFFGSGTQLSVL.

This chain uses TRBV7-2 with TRBJ2-3, with TRBD1 as a possible D gene (6 bases). V was clipped by 5 bases and J by 2 bases, with 11 bases between them. The germline gives CDR1 SGHTA, CDR2 FQGNSA. The CDR3 runs 14 residues. Here the CDR3 DNA reads TGTGCCAGCAGCGTGACAGGTCACACAGATACGCAGTATTTT. It yields the protein CASSVTGHTDTQYF.

This chain joins TRBV3-1 (or the pseudogene TRBV3-2) and TRBJ2-3; D is tentatively TRBD1 or TRBD2 (5 bases each). This CDR3 region has 16 residues. The V end lost 9 bases, the J end lost 1 base, and 20 bases lay between the germline ends. Germline lookup yields CDR1 LGHDT and CDR2 YNNKEL (reference sequence). The CDR3 spells CASEVGTGGGTDTQYF. In DNA form, the CDR3 reads TGTGCCAGTGAGGTGGGGACCGGCGGAGGCACAGATACGCAGTATTTT.

The gene calls are TRBV11-3 and TRBJ2-7; 7 bases are a match to TRBD1. Unmatched junction bases numbered 6, after V lost 5 bases and J lost 5 bases. The V gene's germline CDR1 is SGHNT and CDR2 YENEEA. The CDR3 has 13 residues. In DNA, the CDR3 is TGTGCCAGCAGCCTAACAGGGGACCACGAGCAGTACTTC. It yields the protein CASSLTGDHEQYF.

This chain connects TRBV27 to TRBJ2-3, with a tentative D call TRBD2 (6 bases). The CDR3 is 15 amino acids. V lost 0 bases to trimming and J lost 5 bases, with 12 bases between them. The V gene's germline CDR1 is MNHEY and CDR2 SMNVEV (reference sequence). The CDR3 here is CASSLSGQEGDTQYF. The CDR3 DNA reads TGTGCCAGCAGTTTATCGGGGCAGGAGGGAGATACGCAGTATTTT.

The chain carries TRBV7-6 and TRBJ1-6; weak D call: TRBD1 (5 bases). Germline assignment: CDR1 SGHVS and CDR2 FNYEAQ. The CDR3 runs 14 residues. Trimming stripped 4 bases from V and 9 bases from J, with 13 bases between. Written as DNA, the CDR3 is TGTGCCAGCAGCTACGGGCAGGGAAGTTCACCCCTCCACTTT. Its protein product is CASSYGQGSSPLHF. The full variable domain, with the rest looked up from reference TRBV7-6 and TRBJ1-6, is GAGVSQSPRYKVTKRGQDVALRCDPISGHVSLYWYRQALGQGPEFLTYFNYEAQQDKSGLPNDRFSAERPEGSISTLTIQRTEQRDSAMYRCASSYGQGSSPLHFGNGTRLTVT.

The V gene is TRBV20-1, the J gene TRBJ2-5; D is ambiguous. The V and J ends lost 3 bases and 2 bases respectively, with 4 bases between them. The CDR3 runs to 11 residues. CDR1 and CDR2 from the germline V gene are DFQATT and SNEGSKA (reference sequence). The CDR3 region is CSASSQETQYF. The CDR3, as DNA: TGCAGTGCTAGCTCTCAAGAGACCCAGTACTTC.

The CDR3 sequence is CASSLGGFGYGYTF. In DNA form, the CDR3 reads TGTGCCAGCAGTTTGGGGGGCTTCGGCTATGGCTACACCTTC. The rearrangement links TRBV27 to TRBJ1-2, with D possibly being TRBD1 (6 bases). V lost 3 bases and J 4 bases, leaving 12 bases between the germline ends. The CDR3 has 14 amino acids. The germline V gene encodes CDR1 MNHEY and CDR2 SMNVEV (reference sequence).

The chain has TRBV27 and TRBJ2-1, with D perhaps TRBD1 (5 bases). V gave up 8 bases and J gave up 4 bases, with 18 bases separating them. The germline CDR1 and CDR2 sequences are MNHEY and SMNVEV (reference sequence). The CDR3 runs 15 residues. Here the CDR3 reads CASSFGAGLYNEQFF. DNA of the CDR3: TGTGCCAGCTCCTTTGGGGCAGGGCTTTACAATGAGCAGTTCTTC.

The rearrangement uses TRBV14 and TRBJ1-6; 7 nucleotides align to TRBD1. V dropped 1 base and J dropped 8; count of bases not matched to a gene: 8. The CDR3 has 16 amino acids. Germline-derived CDR1 and CDR2 are SGHDN and FVKESK. The CDR3 sequence is CASSQAVTGVYSPLHF. CDR3 coding DNA: TGTGCCAGCAGCCAAGCAGTAACAGGGGTCTATTCACCCCTCCACTTT.

V gene TRBV7-2 combines with J gene TRBJ1-2, with D possibly matching TRBD1 (5 bases). Germline CDR1 reads SGHTA; CDR2 reads FQGNSA. This CDR3 has 15 amino acids. V lost 1 base to trimming and J lost 4 bases, with 13 bases between them. Written as DNA, the CDR3 is TGTGCCAGCAGCTTAGTAGGTTCAGGGCCCTATGGCTACACCTTC. It specifies CASSLVGSGPYGYTF. Based on the CDR3 plus reference TRBV7-2 and TRBJ1-2, the full variable domain is GAGVSQSPSNKVTEKGKDVELRCDPISGHTALYWYRQSLGQGLEFLIYFQGNSAPDKSGLPSDRFSAERTGGSVSTLTIQRTQQEDSAVYLCASSLVGSGPYGYTFGSGTRLTVV.

V gene TRBV6-5 combines with J gene TRBJ1-1, with D unresolved. The CDR3 length is 15 residues. V was shortened by 0 bases and J by 0 bases, with 8 bases between the two germline ends. Germline CDR1 reads MNHEY; CDR2 reads SVGAGI. The CDR3 sequence is CASSYSVKMNTEAFF. The DNA of the CDR3 is TGTGCCAGCAGTTACTCGGTAAAGATGAACACTGAAGCTTTCTTT.

The chain joins TRBV6-5 to TRBJ2-7; 10 nucleotides match TRBD2. CDR1 and CDR2 from the germline V gene are MNHEY and SVGAGI. V gave up 6 bases and J gave up 2 bases; unmatched junction bases: 7. The CDR3 has 15 amino acids. The DNA of the CDR3 is TGTGCCAGCAGCGACTCCGGACTAGCGGCCTACGAGCAGTACTTC. Amino acids: CASSDSGLAAYEQYF.

The chain has TRBV4-3 and TRBJ1-1; possibly TRBD1 for D (6 bases). Germline V gene data show CDR1 as LGHNA and CDR2 as YSLEER. V was clipped by 0 bases and J by 3 bases, with 11 bases between them. This CDR3 has 15 amino acids. The CDR3 DNA reads as TGCGCCAGCAGCCAAGAACCCCAGGGGCACACTGAAGCTTTCTTT. Its protein is CASSQEPQGHTEAFF.

The gene calls are TRBV5-4 and TRBJ1-2, with D unresolved. This CDR3 is 12 amino acids long. The V gene lost 0 bases and the J gene lost 8 bases, with 8 bases spanning the gap. Germline V gene sequence: CDR1 SGHNT, CDR2 YYREEE (reference sequence). CDR3: CASSLEGSGYTF. The DNA of the CDR3 is TGTGCCAGCAGCTTGGAGGGAAGCGGCTACACCTTC.